One sample yielded the 5 T cell receptor beta chains listed below, sequenced in a study of T cell repertoires in cytomegalovirus infection. TCRdb analysed the reads with MiXCR anew, one entry per CDR3 protein. This sample has around 100,000 distinct CDR3 sequences, with under 55% found just once. The antigens for these receptors are not known. The material was CD8+ T cells from cultured PBMCs, obtained from culture after CMV antigen stimulation. These receptors were taken from a human donor in good health (CMV status not recorded). Some clones in this sample may be carry-over from other donors' samples.

This clonotype has a handful of counts. CDR3 sequence reads: CASSPGPPTGELFF. The CDR3, as DNA: TGTGCCAGCAGTCCGGGCCCACCGACCGGGGAGCTGTTTTTT. This rearrangement joins TRBV12-3 or TRBV12-4 to TRBJ2-2; D remains ambiguous. This CDR3 contains 14 residues. V lost 5 bases and J lost 5, with 12 bases in between.

This clonotype turned up a few times. The chain carries TRBV28 and TRBJ1-1; D gene uncertain. Per the germline V gene, CDR1 is MDHEN and CDR2 is SYDVKM. Trimming left V 5 bases short and J 8 bases short, with 9 bases between. CDR3 size: 11 residues. The CDR3 sequence is CASSPGIEAFF. CDR3 in DNA: TGTGCCAGCAGTCCCGGTATAGAAGCTTTCTTT.

On this clonotype: At one end, the junction sequence differs from germline, possibly due to a read error. The chain joins TRBV7-8 to TRBJ2-3, with D possibly being TRBD2 (6 bases). The CDR3 loop spans 13 amino acids. Germline V gene sequence: CDR1 SGHVS, CDR2 FQNEAQ. CDR3 sequence reads: CASSRGRPDMQYF. CDR3 in DNA: TGTGCCAGCAGCAGAGGGAGGCCAGATATGCAGTATTTT.

This clonotype occurred a few times. J is TRBJ2-3 and V is TRBV2; 12 positions match TRBD2. This CDR3 spans 16 amino acids. V lost 3 bases to trimming and J lost 3 bases; unmatched junction nucleotides: 4. Per germline, CDR1 SNHLY and CDR2 FYNNEI. The CDR3 loop reads CASSDPGTSGTDTQYF. The CDR3 nucleotides read TGTGCCAGCAGTGACCCCGGGACTAGCGGGACAGATACGCAGTATTTT.

V is TRBV5-6 and J is TRBJ1-4; D is uncertain. Germline values: CDR1 SGHDT, CDR2 YYEEEE. V was cut by 3 bases and J by 5 bases, with 5 bases left in between. The CDR3 is made up of 12 amino acids. Here the CDR3 reads CASSWSNEKLFF. The CDR3 coding sequence is TGTGCCAGCAGCTGGTCCAATGAAAAACTGTTTTTT. The full variable domain, completed using reference TRBV5-6 and TRBJ1-4, is DAGVTQSPTHLIKTRGQQVTLRCSPKSGHDTVSWYQQALGQGPQFIFQYYEEEERQRGNFPDRFSGHQFPNYSSELNVNALLLGDSALYLCASSWSNEKLFFGSGTQLSVL.